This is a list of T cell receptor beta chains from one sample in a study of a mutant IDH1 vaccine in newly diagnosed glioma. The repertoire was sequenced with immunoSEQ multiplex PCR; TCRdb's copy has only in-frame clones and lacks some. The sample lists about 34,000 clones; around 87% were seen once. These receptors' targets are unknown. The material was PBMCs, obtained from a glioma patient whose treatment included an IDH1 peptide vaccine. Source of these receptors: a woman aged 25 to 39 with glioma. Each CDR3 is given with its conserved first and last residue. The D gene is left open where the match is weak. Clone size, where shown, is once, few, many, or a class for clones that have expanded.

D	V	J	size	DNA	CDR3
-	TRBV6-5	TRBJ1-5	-	TGTGCCAGCAGTTATGGCCGCAATCAGCCCCAGCATTTT	CASSYGRNQPQHF
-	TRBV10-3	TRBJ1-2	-	TGTGCCATCAGGAAACCAGTATACTATGGCTACACCTTC	CAIRKPVYYGYTF
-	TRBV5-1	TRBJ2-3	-	TGCGCCAGCAGCTTGGATGGGGATTTAAATGCAGATACGCAGTATTTT	CASSLDGDLNADTQYF
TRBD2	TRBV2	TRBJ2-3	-	TGTGCCAGAGCGGGGGGGTGGACAGATACGCAGTATTTT	CARAGGWTDTQYF
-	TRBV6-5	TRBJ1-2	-	TGTGCCAGCCAAGGACGGGGGCGCGTCGGCGGCTACACCTTC	CASQGRGRVGGYTF
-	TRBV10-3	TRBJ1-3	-	TGTGCCATCAGTGAGACCGGCTCTGGAAACACCATATATTTT	CAISETGSGNTIYF
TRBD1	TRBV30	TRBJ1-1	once	TGTGCCTGGAGCGCACAGGGGGGCACTGAAGCTTTCTTT	CAWSAQGGTEAFF
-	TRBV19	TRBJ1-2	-	TGTGCCAGTAGTATCGACATTGCGGACTATGGCTACACCTTC	CASSIDIADYGYTF
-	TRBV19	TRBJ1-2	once	TGTGCCAGTAGTATACGGGGGGGGTTTAACTATGGCTACACCTTC	CASSIRGGFNYGYTF
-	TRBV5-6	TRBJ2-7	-	TGTGCCAGCAGCTTGACAGGCCTTCCCTCCTACGAGCAGTACTTC	CASSLTGLPSYEQYF
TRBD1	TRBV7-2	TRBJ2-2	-	TGTGCCAGCAGCCCCAGACAGGGATCCGGGGAGCTGTTTTTT	CASSPRQGSGELFF
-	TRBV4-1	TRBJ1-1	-	TGCGCCAGCAGCCAGGTTACAGTGAACACTGAAGCTTTCTTT	CASSQVTVNTEAFF
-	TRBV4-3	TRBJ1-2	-	TGCGCCAGCAGCCTCACCGACCAACAGGGTGTCGGCTACACCTTC	CASSLTDQQGVGYTF
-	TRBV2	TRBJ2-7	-	TGTGCCAGCAGTGAAGTCTACGAGCAGTACTTC	CASSEVYEQYF
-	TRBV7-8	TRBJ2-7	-	TGTGCCAGCAGCTTAGGCAGGGCCCCTCCGTACGAGCAGTACTTC	CASSLGRAPPYEQYF
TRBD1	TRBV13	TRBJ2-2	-	TGTGCCAGCAGCTTAGGGGACAGGGGGACCGGGGAGCTGTTTTTT	CASSLGDRGTGELFF
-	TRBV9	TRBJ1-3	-	TGTGCCAGCAGCTGGGGGGTGGGGGCCGGCAACACCATATATTTT	CASSWGVGAGNTIYF
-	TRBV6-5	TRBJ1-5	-	TGTGCCAGCAGGGCCTTTGGGAGTAGCAATCAGCCCCAGCATTTT	CASRAFGSSNQPQHF
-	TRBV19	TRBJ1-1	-	TGTGCCAGTACGATGAACACTGAAGCTTTCTTT	CASTMNTEAFF
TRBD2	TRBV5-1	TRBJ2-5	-	TGCGCCAGCAGCTTGGGGTTAGCGGGGAAACAAGAGACCCAGTACTTC	CASSLGLAGKQETQYF
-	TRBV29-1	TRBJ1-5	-	TGCAGCGTTGTTCTAGGGGGTAGCAATCAGCCCCAGCATTTT	CSVVLGGSNQPQHF
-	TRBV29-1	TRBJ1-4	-	TGCAGCGTTGAAGGGGCCGGGTTACTGTTTTTT	CSVEGAGLLFF
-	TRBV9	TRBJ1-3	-	TGTGCCAGCAGCTCGGGACAAACCTTAGGGGACACCATATATTTT	CASSSGQTLGDTIYF
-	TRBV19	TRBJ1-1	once	TGTGCCAGTAGTATGACAGGGAACACTGAAGCTTTCTTT	CASSMTGNTEAFF
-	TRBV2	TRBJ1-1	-	TGTGCCAGCACCTTGACTGGAATGAACACTGAAGCTTTCTTT	CASTLTGMNTEAFF
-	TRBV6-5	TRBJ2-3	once	TGTGCCAGCAGCCGGGGACCAGATACGCAGTATTTT	CASSRGPDTQYF
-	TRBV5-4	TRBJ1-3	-	TGTGCCAGCAGCCCCGGGGGAATCGGAAACACCATATATTTT	CASSPGGIGNTIYF
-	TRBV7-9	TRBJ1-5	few	TGTGCCAGCAGCTTAGCGGACGGGAACCAGCCCCAGCATTTT	CASSLADGNQPQHF
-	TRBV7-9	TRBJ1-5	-	TGTGCCAGCAGCTACGAGGGGGGCAATCAGCCCCAGCATTTT	CASSYEGGNQPQHF
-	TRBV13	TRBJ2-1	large	TGTGCCAGCAGCTTAGTTGGGGGGCTGGGCAACGGGCAGTTCTTC	CASSLVGGLGNGQFF
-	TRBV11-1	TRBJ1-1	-	TGTGCCAGCAGCGTAGACAGGCGATCGGAAGCTTTCTTT	CASSVDRRSEAFF
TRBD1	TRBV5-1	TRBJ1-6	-	TGCGCCAGCAGCAGGGACAGCTATAATTCACCCCTCCACTTT	CASSRDSYNSPLHF
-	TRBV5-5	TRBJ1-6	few	TGTGCCAGCAGCTTGGGCGGGAGAGTGGATTCACCCCTCCACTTT	CASSLGGRVDSPLHF
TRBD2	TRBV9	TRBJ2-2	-	TGTGCCAGCAGCACGCCTAGCGGGGGCCGGAACACCGGGGAGCTGTTTTTT	CASSTPSGGRNTGELFF
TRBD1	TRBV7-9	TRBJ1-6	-	TGTGCCAGCAGCTTAGCTTTGGGGACAGGGGAAAATTCACCCCTCCACTTT	CASSLALGTGENSPLHF
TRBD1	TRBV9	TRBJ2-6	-	TGTGCCAGCAGCGGCCTGGGGACAGACGAATCGTCTGGGGCCAACGTCCTGACTTTC	CASSGLGTDESSGANVLTF
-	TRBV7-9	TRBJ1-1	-	TGTGCCAGCAGCTGGGAGGGAGTGGGAACTGAAGCTTTCTTT	CASSWEGVGTEAFF
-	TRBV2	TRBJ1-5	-	TGTGCCAGCAGTAAAGGGTTTTACCAGCCCCAGCATTTT	CASSKGFYQPQHF
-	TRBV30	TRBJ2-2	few	TGTGCTCAGGGGGGTTCCTCGAACACCGGGGAGCTGTTTTTT	CAQGGSSNTGELFF
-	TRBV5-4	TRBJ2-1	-	TGTGCCAGCAGCTCCCTTGGGGGTGGCAATGAGCAGTTCTTC	CASSSLGGGNEQFF
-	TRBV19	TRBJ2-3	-	TGTGCCAGTACCGACAGGAAGGGCACAGATACGCAGTATTTT	CASTDRKGTDTQYF
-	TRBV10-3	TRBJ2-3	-	TGTGCCATCAGTACAGACCCAGGACCGCAGTATTTT	CAISTDPGPQYF
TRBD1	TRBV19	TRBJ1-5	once	TGTGCCAGTAGTTTGACAGGGAGCAATCAGCCCCAGCATTTT	CASSLTGSNQPQHF
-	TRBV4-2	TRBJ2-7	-	TGTGCCAGCAGCCAAACTTCCGGGGGTGCCTCCTACGAGCAGTACTTC	CASSQTSGGASYEQYF
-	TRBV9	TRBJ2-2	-	TGTGCCAGCAGCGGGAGGGGACAGAACACCGGGGAGCTGTTTTTT	CASSGRGQNTGELFF
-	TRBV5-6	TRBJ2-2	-	TGTGCCAGCAGCTTGGCCAAGCAGTCCACCGGGGAGCTGTTTTTT	CASSLAKQSTGELFF
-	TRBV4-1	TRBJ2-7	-	TGCGCCAGCAGCCAAGTTTTTACAACCTCGGGGGAGCAGTACTTC	CASSQVFTTSGEQYF
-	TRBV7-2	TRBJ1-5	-	TGTGCCAGCAGCCGGTTCGGGGTAGTTCAGCCCCAGCATTTT	CASSRFGVVQPQHF
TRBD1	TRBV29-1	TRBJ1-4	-	TGCAGCGTTGCCAGGGACTGGGGACAGCATAATGAAAAACTGTTTTTT	CSVARDWGQHNEKLFF
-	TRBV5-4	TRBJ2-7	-	TGCGCCAGCAGCCAAGTAACGGGCGGGTCCTACGAGCAGTACTTC	CASSQVTGGSYEQYF
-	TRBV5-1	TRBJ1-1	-	TGCGCCAGCAGCTTGGCCTATGCAGGATCGAAGAACACTGAAGCTTTCTTT	CASSLAYAGSKNTEAFF
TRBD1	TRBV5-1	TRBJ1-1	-	TGCGCCAGCAGCTTGGAAGGGGGCATGAACACTGAAGCTTTCTTT	CASSLEGGMNTEAFF
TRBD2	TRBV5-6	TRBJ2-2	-	TGTGCCAGCAGCCTGCGGACTAGCGGGGAGTCCGGGGAGCTGTTTTTT	CASSLRTSGESGELFF
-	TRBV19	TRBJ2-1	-	TGTGCCAGTAGTATAGAGGGGGGAACGGGCAATGAGCAGTTCTTC	CASSIEGGTGNEQFF
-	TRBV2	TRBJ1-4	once	TGTGCCAGCTGGACCATCCGGGGAAAACTGTTTTTT	CASWTIRGKLFF
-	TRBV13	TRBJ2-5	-	TGTGCCAGCAGCCCTAGGTACCAAGAGACCCAGTACTTC	CASSPRYQETQYF
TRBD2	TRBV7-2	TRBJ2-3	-	TGTGCCAGCAGCCAGGGGCCTAGCGGGGGGGCAACAGATACGCAGTATTTT	CASSQGPSGGATDTQYF
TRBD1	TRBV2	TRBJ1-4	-	TGTGCCAACAGTGAACGGGACAGCCTGTTTTTT	CANSERDSLFF
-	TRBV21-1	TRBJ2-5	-	TGTGCCAGCAGCAAGGCGACCCCGGGACAGTCCGAGGAGACCCAGTACTTC	CASSKATPGQSEETQYF
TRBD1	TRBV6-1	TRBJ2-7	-	TGTGCCAGCAGCCGGGACAGGGGCTACGAGCAGTACTTC	CASSRDRGYEQYF